A selection of T cell receptor beta chains follows, all from one sample in a study of control samples from healthy donors and cancer patients. Sequencing was performed with immunoSEQ multiplex PCR; in TCRdb, only in-frame clones are kept and a portion is missing. The sample contains some 120,000 clones, approximately 91% of which appear only once. The sequencing input was blood. All receptors derive from a man aged 45-65 years in good health. Each CDR3 is given with its conserved first and last residue. The D gene is left open where the match is weak. Some rows mark clone size as missing; the rest say once, few, many or name a class of expanded clone.

clone size: NA
V gene: TRBV5-1
D gene: TRBD2
J gene: TRBJ2-3
CDR3 protein: CASSRGASTDTQYF
CDR3 DNA: TGCGCCAGCTCGCGGGGGGCTAGCACAGATACGCAGTATTTT

clone size: NA
V gene: TRBV7-9
D gene: NA
J gene: TRBJ2-5
CDR3 protein: CASSFRGQETQYF
CDR3 DNA: TGTGCCAGCAGCTTCAGGGGCCAAGAGACCCAGTACTTC

clone size: NA
V gene: TRBV5-1
D gene: TRBD1
J gene: TRBJ1-5
CDR3 protein: CASSSEGQSNQPQHF
CDR3 DNA: TGCGCCAGCAGCTCAGAGGGACAGTCCAATCAGCCCCAGCATTTT

clone size: NA
V gene: TRBV10-1
D gene: TRBD1
J gene: TRBJ2-5
CDR3 protein: CASSAGQGVEKETQYF
CDR3 DNA: TGCGCCAGCAGTGCCGGGCAGGGGGTTGAAAAAGAGACCCAGTACTTC

clone size: NA
V gene: TRBV2
D gene: NA
J gene: TRBJ2-7
CDR3 protein: CASLSVGYEQYF
CDR3 DNA: TGTGCCAGCCTTTCGGTGGGTTACGAGCAGTACTTC

clone size: NA
V gene: TRBV19
D gene: TRBD2
J gene: TRBJ2-1
CDR3 protein: CASSASGGNNEQFF
CDR3 DNA: TGTGCCAGTAGTGCTAGCGGGGGGAACAATGAGCAGTTCTTC

clone size: once
V gene: TRBV20-1
D gene: NA
J gene: TRBJ2-4
CDR3 protein: CSASAGNIQYF
CDR3 DNA: TGCAGTGCTAGCGCGGGCAACATTCAGTACTTC

clone size: once
V gene: TRBV12-5
D gene: TRBD1
J gene: TRBJ1-1
CDR3 protein: CASSQGVNTEAFF
CDR3 DNA: TGTGCTAGTTCCCAGGGGGTGAACACTGAAGCTTTCTTT

clone size: once
V gene: TRBV30
D gene: NA
J gene: TRBJ2-7
CDR3 protein: CAWSPGTGEQYF
CDR3 DNA: TGTGCCTGGAGTCCGGGTACGGGCGAGCAGTACTTC

clone size: few
V gene: TRBV5-4
D gene: TRBD1
J gene: TRBJ2-7
CDR3 protein: CASSRGQKYEQYF
CDR3 DNA: TGTGCCAGCAGCCGGGGACAGAAATACGAGCAGTACTTC

clone size: once
V gene: TRBV13
D gene: TRBD2
J gene: TRBJ2-3
CDR3 protein: CASSLGGGLATDTQYF
CDR3 DNA: TGTGCCAGCAGCTTAGGCGGGGGACTAGCTACAGATACGCAGTATTTT

clone size: NA
V gene: TRBV27
D gene: NA
J gene: TRBJ2-7
CDR3 protein: CASSPARTSLTYEQYF
CDR3 DNA: TGTGCCAGCAGTCCCGCCCGGACAAGCCTAACCTACGAGCAGTACTTC

clone size: few
V gene: TRBV30
D gene: NA
J gene: TRBJ1-2
CDR3 protein: CAWMTASRWGYTF
CDR3 DNA: TGTGCCTGGATGACAGCCAGCCGATGGGGCTACACCTTC

clone size: NA
V gene: TRBV4-1
D gene: NA
J gene: TRBJ2-7
CDR3 protein: CASSQAPATDYEQYF
CDR3 DNA: TGCGCCAGCAGCCAAGCCCCCGCGACAGACTACGAGCAGTACTTC

clone size: NA
V gene: TRBV7-3
D gene: NA
J gene: TRBJ2-2
CDR3 protein: CATKEVPNAGELFF
CDR3 DNA: TGTGCCACCAAAGAAGTCCCAAACGCCGGGGAGCTGTTTTTT

clone size: NA
V gene: TRBV9
D gene: NA
J gene: TRBJ1-2
CDR3 protein: CASSVDLTSSHGYTF
CDR3 DNA: TGTGCCAGCAGCGTAGATCTTACGTCTTCTCATGGCTACACCTTC

clone size: NA
V gene: TRBV7-8
D gene: TRBD1
J gene: TRBJ1-1
CDR3 protein: CASSNRDRVVPEAFF
CDR3 DNA: TGTGCCAGCAGCAACCGGGACAGGGTAGTTCCTGAAGCTTTCTTT

clone size: NA
V gene: TRBV6-6
D gene: TRBD2
J gene: TRBJ2-1
CDR3 protein: CASSPSSSGAYNEQFF
CDR3 DNA: TGTGCCAGCAGTCCCAGCTCTAGCGGGGCCTACAATGAGCAGTTCTTC

clone size: once
V gene: TRBV28
D gene: NA
J gene: TRBJ2-5
CDR3 protein: CASSPLDLQETQYF
CDR3 DNA: TGTGCCAGCAGTCCGCTCGACCTGCAAGAGACCCAGTACTTC

clone size: NA
V gene: TRBV7-2
D gene: NA
J gene: TRBJ2-3
CDR3 protein: CASSLWGEDTDTQYF
CDR3 DNA: TGTGCCAGCAGCTTATGGGGGGAAGACACGGATACGCAGTATTTT

clone size: NA
V gene: TRBV18
D gene: NA
J gene: TRBJ1-3
CDR3 protein: CASSRPVASGNTIYF
CDR3 DNA: TGTGCCAGCTCACGTCCCGTTGCCTCTGGAAACACCATATATTTT

clone size: NA
V gene: TRBV4-2
D gene: NA
J gene: TRBJ1-6
CDR3 protein: CASSPEIVWVSPLHF
CDR3 DNA: TGTGCCAGCAGCCCAGAAATTGTATGGGTCTCACCCCTCCACTTT

clone size: NA
V gene: TRBV5-1
D gene: NA
J gene: TRBJ1-3
CDR3 protein: CASSLGYGNTIYF
CDR3 DNA: TGCGCCAGCAGCTTGGGATATGGAAACACCATATATTTT

clone size: NA
V gene: TRBV7-9
D gene: NA
J gene: TRBJ2-2
CDR3 protein: CASSYRGGYTGELFF
CDR3 DNA: TGTGCCAGCAGCTACAGGGGAGGGTACACCGGGGAGCTGTTTTTT

clone size: NA
V gene: TRBV28
D gene: NA
J gene: TRBJ1-1
CDR3 protein: CASSFRDPGRKAFF
CDR3 DNA: TGTGCCAGCAGTTTCCGGGACCCGGGGCGAAAAGCTTTCTTT

clone size: NA
V gene: TRBV2
D gene: NA
J gene: TRBJ1-5
CDR3 protein: CASSEAEPTGSPGVVPQHF
CDR3 DNA: TGTGCCAGCAGTGAAGCGGAACCCACGGGCAGCCCCGGAGTAGTGCCCCAGCATTTT

clone size: NA
V gene: TRBV6-5
D gene: NA
J gene: TRBJ2-7
CDR3 protein: CASSGGGGPTYEQYF
CDR3 DNA: TGTGCCAGCAGCGGAGGGGGGGGCCCAACCTACGAGCAGTACTTC

clone size: NA
V gene: TRBV10-3
D gene: TRBD1
J gene: TRBJ1-5
CDR3 protein: CAISGTGDSNQPQHF
CDR3 DNA: TGTGCCATCAGTGGGACAGGGGATAGCAATCAGCCCCAGCATTTT

clone size: few
V gene: TRBV7-7
D gene: TRBD2
J gene: TRBJ2-5
CDR3 protein: CASSPSGGAGETQYF
CDR3 DNA: TGTGCTAGCAGCCCCAGCGGGGGGGCTGGAGAGACCCAGTACTTC

clone size: NA
V gene: TRBV29-1
D gene: NA
J gene: TRBJ2-3
CDR3 protein: CSVETGSTDTQYF
CDR3 DNA: TGCAGCGTTGAAACAGGGAGCACAGATACGCAGTATTTT

clone size: NA
V gene: TRBV27
D gene: TRBD1
J gene: TRBJ1-6
CDR3 protein: CASSLSRQGARNSPLHF
CDR3 DNA: TGTGCCAGCAGTTTATCAAGACAGGGGGCTCGGAATTCACCCCTCCACTTT

clone size: NA
V gene: TRBV28
D gene: TRBD1
J gene: TRBJ2-7
CDR3 protein: CASSSWTGGLDEQYF
CDR3 DNA: TGTGCCAGCAGTTCATGGACAGGGGGACTGGACGAGCAGTACTTC

clone size: NA
V gene: TRBV28
D gene: TRBD2
J gene: TRBJ2-2
CDR3 protein: CASSPGTSGNTGELFF
CDR3 DNA: TGTGCCAGCAGCCCCGGGACTAGCGGAAATACCGGGGAGCTGTTTTTT

clone size: NA
V gene: TRBV3-1/TRBV3-2
D gene: NA
J gene: TRBJ2-3
CDR3 protein: CASSQGLRTDTQYF
CDR3 DNA: TGTGCCAGCAGCCAGGGACTGCGCACAGATACGCAGTATTTT

clone size: NA
V gene: TRBV7-8
D gene: NA
J gene: TRBJ2-2
CDR3 protein: CASSLGGIGELFF
CDR3 DNA: TGTGCCAGCAGCTTAGGTGGGATCGGGGAGCTGTTTTTT

clone size: NA
V gene: TRBV19
D gene: TRBD1
J gene: TRBJ1-1
CDR3 protein: CASSLLRGQGALENTEAFF
CDR3 DNA: TGTGCCAGTAGTCTCCTAAGGGGACAGGGGGCGTTGGAGAACACTGAAGCTTTCTTT

clone size: once
V gene: TRBV4-1
D gene: TRBD2
J gene: TRBJ2-2
CDR3 protein: CASSQGPGTSQPHTGELFF
CDR3 DNA: TGCGCCAGCAGCCAAGGCCCCGGGACTAGCCAGCCCCACACCGGGGAGCTGTTTTTT

clone size: NA
V gene: TRBV2
D gene: TRBD1
J gene: TRBJ1-2
CDR3 protein: CATGQGTYGYTF
CDR3 DNA: TGTGCCACTGGACAGGGGACATATGGCTACACCTTC